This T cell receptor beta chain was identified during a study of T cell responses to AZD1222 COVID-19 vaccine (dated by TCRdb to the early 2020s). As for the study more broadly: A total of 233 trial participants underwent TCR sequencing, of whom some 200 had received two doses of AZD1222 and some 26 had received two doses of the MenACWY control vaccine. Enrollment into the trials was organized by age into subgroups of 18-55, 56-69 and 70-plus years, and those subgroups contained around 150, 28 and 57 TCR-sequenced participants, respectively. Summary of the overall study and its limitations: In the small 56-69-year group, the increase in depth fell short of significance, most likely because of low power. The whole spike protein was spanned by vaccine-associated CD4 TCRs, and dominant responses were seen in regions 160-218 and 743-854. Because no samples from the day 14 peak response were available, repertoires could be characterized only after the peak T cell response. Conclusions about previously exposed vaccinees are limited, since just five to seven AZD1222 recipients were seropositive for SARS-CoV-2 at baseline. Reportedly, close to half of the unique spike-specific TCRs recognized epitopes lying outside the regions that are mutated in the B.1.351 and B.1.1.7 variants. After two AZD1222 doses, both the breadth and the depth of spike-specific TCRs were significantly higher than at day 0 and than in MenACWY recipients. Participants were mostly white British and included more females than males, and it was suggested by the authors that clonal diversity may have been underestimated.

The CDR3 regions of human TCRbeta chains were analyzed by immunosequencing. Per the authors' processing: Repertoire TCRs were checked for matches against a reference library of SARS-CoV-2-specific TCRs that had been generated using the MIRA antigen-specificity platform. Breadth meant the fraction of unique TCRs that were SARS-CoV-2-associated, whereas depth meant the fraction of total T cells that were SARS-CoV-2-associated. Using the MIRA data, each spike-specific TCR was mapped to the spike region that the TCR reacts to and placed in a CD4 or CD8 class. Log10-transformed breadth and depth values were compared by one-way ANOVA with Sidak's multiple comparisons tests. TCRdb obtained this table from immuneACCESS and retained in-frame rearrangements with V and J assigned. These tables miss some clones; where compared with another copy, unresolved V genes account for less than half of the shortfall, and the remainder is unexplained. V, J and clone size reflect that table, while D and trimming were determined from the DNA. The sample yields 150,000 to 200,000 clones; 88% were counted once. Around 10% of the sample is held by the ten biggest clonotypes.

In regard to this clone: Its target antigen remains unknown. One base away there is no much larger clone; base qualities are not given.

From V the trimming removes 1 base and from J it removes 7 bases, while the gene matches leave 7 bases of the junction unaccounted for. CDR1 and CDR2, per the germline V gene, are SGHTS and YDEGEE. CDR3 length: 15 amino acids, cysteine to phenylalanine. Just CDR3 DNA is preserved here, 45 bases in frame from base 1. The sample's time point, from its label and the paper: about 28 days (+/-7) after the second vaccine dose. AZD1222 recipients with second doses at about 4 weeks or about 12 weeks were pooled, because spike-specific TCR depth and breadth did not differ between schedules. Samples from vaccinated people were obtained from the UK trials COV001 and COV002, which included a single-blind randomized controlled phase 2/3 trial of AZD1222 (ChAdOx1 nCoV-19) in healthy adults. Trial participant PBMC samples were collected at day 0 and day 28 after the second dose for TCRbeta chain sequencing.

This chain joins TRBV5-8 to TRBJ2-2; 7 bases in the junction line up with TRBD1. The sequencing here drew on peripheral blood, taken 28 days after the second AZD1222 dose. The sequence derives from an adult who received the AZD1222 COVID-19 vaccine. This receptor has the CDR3 CASSLSTGIVGELFF. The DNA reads TGTGCCAGCAGCTTGTCGACAGGGATTGTCGGGGAGCTGTTTTTT.